The 5 T cell receptor beta chains below come from one sample, sequenced in a study of CD8+CD57+ T cells in acquired aplastic anemia. CDR3 and TCR beta VDJ profiling relied on a genomic DNA template. TCRdb independently ran MiXCR on the reads; one entry per CDR3 protein. Among 400,000 to 450,000 distinct CDR3 sequences listed, 55% to 70% were seen once. Sequenced sample: sorted CD4+, CD8+, or CD8+CD57+ T cells (not recorded which) from PBMCs. The receptors come from a human donor in good health, serving as a control.

The chain employs TRBV29-1 and TRBJ2-7; 9 bases map to TRBD1. After removal of 5 bases from V and 5 bases from J, the junction contained 4 bases not matched to a gene. The length of the CDR3 is 12 residues. Germline lookup yields CDR1 SQVTM and CDR2 ANQGSEA. Here the CDR3 DNA reads TGCAGCGTTAGGGACAGGGAGAACGAGCAGTACTTC. This translates into CSVRDRENEQYF.

The chain has TRBV7-1 and TRBJ2-3, with 15 bases identical to TRBD2. TRBV7-1 is an ORF, and what it does is uncertain. The length of the CDR3 is 21 residues. Trimming cost V 2 bases and J 4 bases; bases outside gene matches: 16. CDR3 sequence (DNA): TGTGCCAGCAGCTCAAGAGGACTAGCGGGGGGGCCGGCCATGCTTCCAGATACGCAGTATTTT. It is translated as CASSSRGLAGGPAMLPDTQYF.

V is TRBV24-1 and J is TRBJ2-7, with D hard to call. Germline assignment: CDR1 KGHDR and CDR2 SFDVKD. V dropped 3 bases and J dropped 3 bases, with 2 bases sitting between them. The CDR3 is made up of 11 amino acids. The CDR3 DNA reads as TGTGCCACCAGTGATGGCTACGAGCAGTACTTC. Translated, it gives CATSDGYEQYF.

Only a few counts were recorded for this clonotype. The chain employs TRBV20-1 and TRBJ1-1; D is unresolved. Per the germline V gene, CDR1 is DFQATT and CDR2 is SNEGSKA (reference sequence). Between the trimmed V and J ends, which lost 1 base and 5 bases, there was a span of 8 bases. The CDR3 has 12 residues. The chain's CDR3 is CSARGVGTEAFF. The CDR3 nucleotides are TGCAGTGCTAGAGGGGTCGGGACTGAAGCTTTCTTT.

Written as DNA, the CDR3 is TGTGCCAGCAGCTTAGTCGGGGGGGCCGCCTACGAGCAGTACTTC. The encoded protein is CASSLVGGAAYEQYF. This rearrangement joins TRBV7-2 to TRBJ2-7; 8 positions agree with TRBD2. This CDR3 spans 15 amino acids. The V gene's germline CDR1 is SGHTA and CDR2 FQGNSA. V shed 1 base, J shed 2 bases, and the junction held 4 bases outside the gene matches.